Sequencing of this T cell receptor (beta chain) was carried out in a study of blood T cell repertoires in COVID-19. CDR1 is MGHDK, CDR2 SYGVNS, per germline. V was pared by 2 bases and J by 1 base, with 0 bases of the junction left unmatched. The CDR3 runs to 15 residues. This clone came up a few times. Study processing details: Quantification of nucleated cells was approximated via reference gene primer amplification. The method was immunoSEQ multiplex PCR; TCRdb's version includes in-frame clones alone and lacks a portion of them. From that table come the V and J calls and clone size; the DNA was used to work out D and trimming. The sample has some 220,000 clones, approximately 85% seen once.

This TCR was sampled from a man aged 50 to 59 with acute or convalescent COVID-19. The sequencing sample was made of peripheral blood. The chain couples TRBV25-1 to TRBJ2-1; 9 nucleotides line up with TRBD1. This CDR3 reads CASSEGQGSYNEQFF. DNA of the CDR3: TGTGCCAGCAGTGAAGGACAGGGGTCCTACAATGAGCAGTTCTTC.